Below are 14 T cell receptor beta chains sequenced from a single sample in a study of T cell responses to AZD1222 COVID-19 vaccine (dated by TCRdb to 2020 to 2022). To prepare the library, the immunoSEQ multiplex PCR assay was applied. As stored in TCRdb, this immuneACCESS dataset retains in-frame rearrangements with V and J assigned. A fraction of the clones does not appear; measured against another copy, unresolved V genes explain less than half of the discrepancy, and the remainder lacks a known reason. Across this sample there are some 110,000 clones, with around 88% seen only once. The ten top clones hold around 7.1% of the sample. The label giving this sample's time point can be read as: about 28 days (+/-7) after the second vaccine dose. The specimen comprised peripheral blood, sampled 28 days after the second AZD1222 dose. These receptors were collected from an adult who received the AZD1222 COVID-19 vaccine.

The chain carries TRBV5-1 and TRBJ1-1; no firm D call. There are 14 residues in the CDR3. Germline assignment: CDR1 SGHRS and CDR2 YFSETQ. The ends were cut back, 6 bases at V and 7 bases at J, with 19 bases in the middle. The CDR3 nucleotides read TGCGCCAGCAAACTTGGTGGAGGGAGGGATGAAGCTTTCTTT. Translation: CASKLGGGRDEAFF.

This chain links TRBV4-3 with TRBJ2-1; perhaps TRBD2 as D (5 bases). The CDR3 runs 13 residues. The ends were cut back, 0 bases at V and 8 bases at J, with 8 bases in the middle. Germline V gene data show CDR1 as LGHNA and CDR2 as YSLEER. CDR3 sequence reads: CASSQDNGDEQFF. The CDR3 coding sequence is TGCGCCAGCAGCCAAGATAACGGGGATGAGCAGTTCTTC.

The chain is built from TRBV11-3 and TRBJ2-2; 7 nucleotides align to TRBD1. Losses at the gene ends were 5 bases for V and 6 bases for J; bases not matched to a gene: 12. Germline V gene lookup returns CDR1 SGHNT and CDR2 YENEEA. This CDR3 has 16 amino acids. This CDR3 is CASSPRQGGLPGELFF. For the CDR3, the DNA is TGTGCCAGCAGCCCGCGACAGGGCGGGTTGCCCGGGGAGCTGTTTTTT.

The chain employs TRBV5-4 and TRBJ2-7; 9 bases fit TRBD1. CDR3 length: 13 amino acids. Per germline, CDR1 SGHNT and CDR2 YYREEE (reference sequence). V lost 3 bases to trimming and J lost 4 bases; unmatched junction nucleotides: 2. The CDR3 DNA sequence: TGTGCCAGCAGCTGGGACAGGGCTTACGAGCAGTACTTC. Protein product: CASSWDRAYEQYF.

The chain combines TRBV2 with TRBJ1-2; 8 bases match TRBD1. The CDR3 is 14 amino acids. V shed 3 bases, J shed 5 bases, and the junction held 5 bases outside the gene matches. CDR1 is SNHLY and CDR2 is FYNNEI in the germline V gene. Here the CDR3 DNA reads TGTGCCAGCAGTGATTTAGGACAGGGATATGGCTACACCTTC. This sequence encodes CASSDLGQGYGYTF.

The CDR3 DNA reads TGTGCCAGCAGCTTGGCAGGGCTCGGCGAGCAGTACTTC. It is translated as CASSLAGLGEQYF. This chain connects TRBV5-6 to TRBJ2-7, with a possible D match to TRBD1 (5 bases). This CDR3 is 13 amino acids long. Germline-derived CDR1 and CDR2 are SGHDT and YYEEEE. The ends were cut back, 0 bases at V and 6 bases at J, with 10 bases in the middle.

The V call is TRBV6-5, the J call TRBJ2-7, with TRBD2 identical over 7 bases. Per germline, CDR1 MNHEY and CDR2 SVGAGI. V lost 0 bases, J lost 2 bases, and 7 bases stayed unmatched. CDR3 length: 16 residues. CDR3 sequence reads: CASSYSSGMETYEQYF. The CDR3 DNA reads TGTGCCAGCAGTTACTCGAGCGGGATGGAGACCTACGAGCAGTACTTC.

The gene calls are TRBV7-2 and TRBJ1-2; TRBD1 aligns across 9 bases. The V gene's germline CDR1 is SGHTA and CDR2 FQGNSA. The CDR3 has 14 residues. Germline trimming cut 5 bases from V and 8 bases from J; bases unmatched to any gene: 9. For the CDR3, the DNA is TGTGCCAGCAGCCTGGACAGGGGCTCTCGGGGCTACACCTTC. This translates into CASSLDRGSRGYTF.

CDR3 loop: CASSISYASSGNTIYF. The CDR3 coding sequence is TGTGCCAGTAGTATTAGCTATGCTTCTTCTGGAAACACCATATATTTT. The chain recombines TRBV19 with TRBJ1-3, with D hard to call. The CDR3 totals 16 residues. V dropped 3 bases and J dropped 1 base, with 13 bases sitting between them. The V gene's germline CDR1 is LNHDA and CDR2 SQIVND (reference sequence). Variable domain in full (rest from reference TRBV19 and TRBJ1-3): DGGITQSPKYLFRKEGQNVTLSCEQNLNHDAMYWYRQDPGQGLRLIYYSQIVNDFQKGDIAEGYSVSREKKESFPLTVTSAQKNPTAFYLCASSISYASSGNTIYFGEGSWLTVV.

V usage is TRBV30 and J usage is TRBJ2-1; perhaps D is TRBD1 or TRBD2 (5 bases each). The CDR3 runs to 12 residues. V lost 3 bases and J lost 7, with 10 bases in between. Germline-derived CDR1 and CDR2 are GTSNPN and SVGIG (reference sequence). In DNA form, the CDR3 reads TGTGCCTGGAGCCTAGGGACGAATGAGCAGTTCTTC. This translates into CAWSLGTNEQFF.

The chain joins TRBV9 to TRBJ2-1; 9 bases map to TRBD2. Germline V lookup: CDR1 SGDLS, CDR2 YYNGEE. Unmatched junction bases numbered 2, after V lost 0 bases and J lost 4 bases. There are 15 residues in the CDR3. In DNA, the CDR3 is TGTGCCAGCAGCGTAGGCGGGGGGGAATACAATGAGCAGTTCTTC. Translated: CASSVGGGEYNEQFF.

The CDR3 reads CASSLGRFVGEQYF. DNA of the CDR3: TGTGCCAGCAGCCTGGGACGATTCGTGGGGGAGCAGTACTTC. V usage is TRBV14 and J usage is TRBJ2-7; D is possibly TRBD1 or TRBD2 (5 bases each). Trimming removed 4 bases at V and 7 bases at J, with 17 bases between. The CDR3 runs 14 residues. In germline, CDR1 is SGHDN, CDR2 FVKESK.

The genes are TRBV5-1 and TRBJ2-5; D may correspond to TRBD1 or TRBD2 (5 bases each). This CDR3 spans 14 amino acids. CDR1 and CDR2 (germline): SGHRS, YFSETQ. Trimming left V 4 bases short and J 3 bases short, with 13 bases between. CDR3 DNA sequence: TGCGCCAGCAGCCAAGGGACCACGGAAGAGACCCAGTACTTC. It translates to CASSQGTTEETQYF.

The gene calls are TRBV7-3 and TRBJ2-1; 11 bases map to TRBD1. This CDR3 is built from 16 residues. The junction had 4 bases not matched to a gene; V was cut back by 2 bases and J by 4 bases. Germline V gives CDR1 SGHTA, CDR2 FQGTGA. CDR3 DNA: TGTGCCAGCAGCTTAGTTGGGACAGGGGGTTACAATGAGCAGTTCTTC. It encodes CASSLVGTGGYNEQFF.